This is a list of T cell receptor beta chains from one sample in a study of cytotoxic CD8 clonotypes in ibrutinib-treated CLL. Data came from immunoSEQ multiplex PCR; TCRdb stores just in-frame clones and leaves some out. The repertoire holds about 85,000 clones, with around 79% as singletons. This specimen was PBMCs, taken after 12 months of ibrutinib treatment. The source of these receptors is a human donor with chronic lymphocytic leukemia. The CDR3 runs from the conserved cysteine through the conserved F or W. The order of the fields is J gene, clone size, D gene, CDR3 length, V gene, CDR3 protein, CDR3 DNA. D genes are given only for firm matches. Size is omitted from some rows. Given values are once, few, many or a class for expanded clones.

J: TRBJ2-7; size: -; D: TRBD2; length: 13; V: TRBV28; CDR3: CASRTSDPYEQYF; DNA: TGTGCCAGCAGGACTAGCGACCCCTACGAGCAGTACTTC
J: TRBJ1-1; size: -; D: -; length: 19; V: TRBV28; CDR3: CASTPFGLRQGGADTEAFF; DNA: TGTGCCAGCACCCCTTTTGGTTTAAGGCAGGGTGGGGCCGACACTGAAGCTTTCTTT
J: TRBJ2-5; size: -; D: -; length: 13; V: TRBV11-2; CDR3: CASSPGTEETQYF; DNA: TGTGCCAGCAGCCCCGGGACGGAAGAGACCCAGTACTTC
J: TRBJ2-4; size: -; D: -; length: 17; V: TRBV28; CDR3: CASSLWPRIKAKNIQYF; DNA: TGTGCCAGCAGTTTATGGCCCAGAATAAAAGCCAAAAACATTCAGTACTTC
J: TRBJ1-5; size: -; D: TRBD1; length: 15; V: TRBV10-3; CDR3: CAISESGQGNQPQHF; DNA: TGTGCCATCAGTGAGTCTGGACAGGGCAATCAGCCCCAGCATTTT
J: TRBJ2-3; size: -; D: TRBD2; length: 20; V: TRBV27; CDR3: CASSKRDLGSLAGSTDTQYF; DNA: TGTGCCAGCAGTAAGAGGGACTTAGGGAGCCTAGCGGGCAGCACAGATACGCAGTATTTT
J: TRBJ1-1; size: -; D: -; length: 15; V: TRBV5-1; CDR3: CASSLPGAGNTEAFF; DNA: TGCGCCAGCAGCTTGCCGGGGGCGGGGAACACTGAAGCTTTCTTT
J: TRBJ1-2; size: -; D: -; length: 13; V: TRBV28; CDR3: CASSFGQAYGYTF; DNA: TGTGCCAGCAGTTTCGGCCAGGCCTATGGCTACACCTTC
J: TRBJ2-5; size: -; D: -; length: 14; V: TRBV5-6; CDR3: CASSLGGGRRSQYF; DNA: TGTGCCAGCAGCCTCGGAGGGGGCAGGCGGTCCCAGTACTTC
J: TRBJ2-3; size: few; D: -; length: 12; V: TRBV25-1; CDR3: CASSKSADTQYF; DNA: TGTGCCAGCAGTAAGTCCGCAGATACGCAGTATTTT
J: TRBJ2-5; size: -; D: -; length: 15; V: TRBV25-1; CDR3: CASSESRGISETQYF; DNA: TGTGCCAGCAGTGAATCTCGGGGAATTTCGGAGACCCAGTACTTC
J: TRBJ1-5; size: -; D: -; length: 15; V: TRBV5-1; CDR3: CASSLGPNRNQPQHF; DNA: TGCGCCAGCAGCTTGGGCCCAAATCGAAATCAGCCCCAGCATTTT
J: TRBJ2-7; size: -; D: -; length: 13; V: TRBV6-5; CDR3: CASSYSADYEQYF; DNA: TGTGCCAGCAGTTACTCGGCAGATTACGAGCAGTACTTC
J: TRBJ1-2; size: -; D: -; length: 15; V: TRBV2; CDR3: CASSGEAGPNYGYTF; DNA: TGTGCCAGCAGCGGGGAGGCAGGGCCCAACTATGGCTACACCTTC
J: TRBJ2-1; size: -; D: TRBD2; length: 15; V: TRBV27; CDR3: CASTSRRESRNEQFF; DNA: TGTGCCAGCACCTCCCGGCGGGAGTCTCGCAATGAGCAGTTCTTC
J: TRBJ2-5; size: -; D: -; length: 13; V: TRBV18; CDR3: CASSPGVGETQYF; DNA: TGTGCCAGCTCACCCGGAGTTGGGGAGACCCAGTACTTC
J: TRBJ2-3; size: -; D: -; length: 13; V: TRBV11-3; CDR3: CASSLGGTDTQYF; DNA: TGTGCCAGCAGCTTGGGGGGCACAGATACGCAGTATTTT
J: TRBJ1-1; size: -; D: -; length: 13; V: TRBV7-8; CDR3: CASSLDADPEAFF; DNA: TGTGCCAGCAGCTTAGATGCAGACCCCGAAGCTTTCTTT
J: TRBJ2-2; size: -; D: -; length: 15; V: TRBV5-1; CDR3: CASSLGRGNTGELFF; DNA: TGCGCCAGCAGCTTGGGGCGGGGGAACACCGGGGAGCTGTTTTTT
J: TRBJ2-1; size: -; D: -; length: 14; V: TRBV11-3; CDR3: CASSLGWQGGEQFF; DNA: TGTGCCAGCAGCTTAGGTTGGCAGGGGGGTGAGCAGTTCTTC
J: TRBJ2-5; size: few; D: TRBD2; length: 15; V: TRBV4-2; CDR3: CASSLGPSGGETQYF; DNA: TGTGCCAGCAGCCTGGGCCCTAGCGGGGGAGAGACCCAGTACTTC
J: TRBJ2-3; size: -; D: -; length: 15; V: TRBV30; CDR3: CAWRYGGTSTDTQYF; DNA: TGTGCCTGGAGATATGGGGGGACCAGCACAGATACGCAGTATTTT
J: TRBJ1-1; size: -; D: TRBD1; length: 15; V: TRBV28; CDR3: CASSSRRDRYTEAFF; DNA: TGTGCCAGCAGTTCCCGGCGGGACAGGTACACTGAAGCTTTCTTT
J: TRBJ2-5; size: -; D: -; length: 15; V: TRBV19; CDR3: CASSIDLESQETQYF; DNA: TGTGCCAGTAGTATAGATCTGGAGTCTCAAGAGACCCAGTACTTC
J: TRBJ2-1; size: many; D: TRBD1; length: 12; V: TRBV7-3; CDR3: CASSSQGDEQFF; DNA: TGTGCCAGCAGCTCACAGGGGGATGAGCAGTTCTTC
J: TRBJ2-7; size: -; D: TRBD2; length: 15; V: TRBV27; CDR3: CASSPPGLAWYEQYF; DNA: TGTGCCAGCAGTCCCCCGGGACTAGCTTGGTACGAGCAGTACTTC
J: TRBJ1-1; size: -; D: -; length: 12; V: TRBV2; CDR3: CASSEGWARAFF; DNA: TGTGCCAGCAGTGAGGGGTGGGCCCGAGCTTTCTTT
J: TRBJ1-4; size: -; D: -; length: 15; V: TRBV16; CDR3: CASSQIRGGNEKLFF; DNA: TGTGCCAGCAGCCAAATAAGAGGGGGTAATGAAAAACTGTTTTTT
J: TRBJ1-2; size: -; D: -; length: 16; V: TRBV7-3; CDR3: CASSSYGEGGLGGYTF; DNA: TGTGCCAGCAGCTCATACGGCGAAGGGGGACTAGGGGGCTACACCTTC
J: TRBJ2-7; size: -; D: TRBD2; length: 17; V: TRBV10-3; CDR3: CAISDHTSGRAGYEQYF; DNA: TGTGCCATCAGTGACCACACTAGCGGGAGGGCCGGTTACGAGCAGTACTTC
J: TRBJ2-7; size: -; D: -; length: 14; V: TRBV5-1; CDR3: CASTYSSLSYEQYF; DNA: TGCGCCAGCACTTACAGCTCCCTGTCCTACGAGCAGTACTTC
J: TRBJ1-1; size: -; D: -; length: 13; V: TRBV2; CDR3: CASRGGPNTEAFF; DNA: TGTGCCAGCAGGGGGGGGCCGAACACTGAAGCTTTCTTT
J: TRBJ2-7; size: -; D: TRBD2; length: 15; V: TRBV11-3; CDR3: CASSPGLADSYEQYF; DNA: TGTGCCAGCAGCCCAGGACTAGCGGACTCCTACGAGCAGTACTTC
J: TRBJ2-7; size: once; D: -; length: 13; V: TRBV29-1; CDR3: CSVEEGGGGEQYF; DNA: TGCAGCGTTGAAGAGGGGGGGGGCGGCGAGCAGTACTTC
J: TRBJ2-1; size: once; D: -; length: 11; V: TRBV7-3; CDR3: CASSPHNEQFF; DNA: TGTGCCAGCAGCCCACATAATGAGCAGTTCTTC
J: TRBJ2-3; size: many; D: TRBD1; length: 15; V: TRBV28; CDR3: CASSPPVQGADTQYF; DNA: TGTGCCAGCAGTCCCCCCGTACAGGGGGCGGATACGCAGTATTTT
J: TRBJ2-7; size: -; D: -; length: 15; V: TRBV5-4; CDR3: CASSLGWGLALEQYF; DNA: TGTGCCAGCAGCTTAGGGTGGGGGCTGGCCTTGGAGCAGTACTTC
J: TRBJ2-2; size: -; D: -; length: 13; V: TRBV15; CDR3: CATTPWGAGELFF; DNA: TGTGCCACCACCCCTTGGGGGGCTGGGGAGCTGTTTTTT
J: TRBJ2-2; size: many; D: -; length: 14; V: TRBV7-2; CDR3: CASSVGGGTGELFF; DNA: TGTGCCAGCAGCGTAGGGGGGGGCACCGGGGAGCTGTTTTTT
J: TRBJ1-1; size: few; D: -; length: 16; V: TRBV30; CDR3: CAWSETDTSGNTEAFF; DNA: TGTGCCTGGAGTGAAACAGACACCTCAGGGAACACTGAAGCTTTCTTT
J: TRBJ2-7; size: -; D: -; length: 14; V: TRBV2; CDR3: CASRAQGGAYEQYF; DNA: TGTGCCAGCAGAGCACAGGGGGGGGCCTACGAGCAGTACTTC
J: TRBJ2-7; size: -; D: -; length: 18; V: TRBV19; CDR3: CASSIVGNRASSVHEQYF; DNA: TGTGCCAGTAGTATTGTGGGAAACCGGGCCTCGTCGGTCCACGAGCAGTACTTC